Listed below are T cell receptor beta chains from one sample, sequenced in a study of cytomegalovirus exposure and HLA in healthy donors. The method was immunoSEQ multiplex PCR; TCRdb's version includes in-frame clones alone and lacks a portion of them. This sample has 35,000 to 50,000 clones, with over 60% found just once. Specimen: PBMCs. The origin of the receptors is a man aged 35 to 55 in good health and CMV-seronegative. Both conserved end residues are part of each CDR3. Fields, in order: J gene, D gene, V gene, clone size, CDR3 protein, CDR3 DNA. A D gene is named only where the DNA matches it firmly. A row's size may be missing; if present it is once, few, many or a size class.

j_gene: TRBJ1-6
d_gene: NA
v_gene: TRBV15
abundance: few
CDR3aa: CATSAPKEGNSPLHF
CDR3nt: TGTGCCACCAGCGCGCCAAAGGAGGGGAATTCACCCCTCCACTTT

j_gene: TRBJ1-1
d_gene: NA
v_gene: TRBV9
abundance: NA
CDR3aa: CASSVVSGNTEAFF
CDR3nt: TGTGCCAGCAGCGTAGTATCAGGGAACACTGAAGCTTTCTTT

j_gene: TRBJ2-7
d_gene: NA
v_gene: TRBV29-1
abundance: NA
CDR3aa: CSVDTTSPTYEQYF
CDR3nt: TGCAGCGTTGATACGACATCACCGACCTACGAGCAGTACTTC

j_gene: TRBJ2-1
d_gene: NA
v_gene: TRBV11-3
abundance: NA
CDR3aa: CASSLGTLPYNEQFF
CDR3nt: TGTGCCAGCAGCCTCGGGACATTACCGTACAATGAGCAGTTCTTC

j_gene: TRBJ2-7
d_gene: NA
v_gene: TRBV5-1
abundance: NA
CDR3aa: CASSLARGSLYYEQYF
CDR3nt: TGCGCCAGCAGCTTGGCTAGGGGCAGCCTCTACTACGAGCAGTACTTC

j_gene: TRBJ1-3
d_gene: NA
v_gene: TRBV30
abundance: NA
CDR3aa: CAWATGGFGNTIYF
CDR3nt: TGTGCCTGGGCGACAGGAGGATTCGGAAACACCATATATTTT

j_gene: TRBJ1-5
d_gene: TRBD1
v_gene: TRBV28
abundance: once
CDR3aa: CASNIPGQDQHF
CDR3nt: TGTGCCAGCAACATACCGGGACAGGACCAGCATTTT

j_gene: TRBJ2-7
d_gene: TRBD1
v_gene: TRBV18
abundance: NA
CDR3aa: CASSRSGQGGYEQYF
CDR3nt: TGTGCCAGCTCACGGTCGGGACAGGGGGGCTACGAGCAGTACTTC

j_gene: TRBJ2-5
d_gene: TRBD1
v_gene: TRBV5-1
abundance: NA
CDR3aa: CASGTGRETQYF
CDR3nt: TGCGCCAGCGGGACAGGGAGAGAGACCCAGTACTTC

j_gene: TRBJ1-1
d_gene: NA
v_gene: TRBV5-1
abundance: NA
CDR3aa: CASSGREGNTEAFF
CDR3nt: TGCGCCAGCAGCGGGAGGGAGGGAAACACTGAAGCTTTCTTT

j_gene: TRBJ1-4
d_gene: NA
v_gene: TRBV19
abundance: once
CDR3aa: CASKGETTNEKLFF
CDR3nt: TGTGCCAGTAAAGGAGAGACAACTAATGAAAAACTGTTTTTT

j_gene: TRBJ2-3
d_gene: NA
v_gene: TRBV10-3
abundance: NA
CDR3aa: CAIKEGEVHTQYF
CDR3nt: TGTGCCATCAAAGAGGGAGAGGTCCATACGCAGTATTTT

j_gene: TRBJ1-4
d_gene: TRBD1
v_gene: TRBV30
abundance: NA
CDR3aa: CAWGTGGSNEKLFF
CDR3nt: TGTGCCTGGGGAACAGGGGGCTCTAATGAAAAACTGTTTTTT

j_gene: TRBJ1-5
d_gene: NA
v_gene: TRBV6-1
abundance: few
CDR3aa: CASSQGPNQPQHF
CDR3nt: TGTGCCAGCAGCCAGGGTCCCAATCAGCCCCAGCATTTT

j_gene: TRBJ1-2
d_gene: TRBD1
v_gene: TRBV7-2
abundance: NA
CDR3aa: CASSFPQGNYGYTF
CDR3nt: TGTGCCAGCAGCTTCCCACAGGGGAACTATGGCTACACCTTC

j_gene: TRBJ1-1
d_gene: TRBD1
v_gene: TRBV2
abundance: once
CDR3aa: CASIGDRFTSDTEAFF
CDR3nt: TGTGCCAGCATCGGGGACAGGTTTACTAGTGACACTGAAGCTTTCTTT

j_gene: TRBJ2-5
d_gene: TRBD2
v_gene: TRBV19
abundance: NA
CDR3aa: CASSWGGEETQYF
CDR3nt: TGTGCCAGTAGTTGGGGGGGGGAGGAGACCCAGTACTTC

j_gene: TRBJ1-3
d_gene: TRBD1
v_gene: TRBV4-2
abundance: NA
CDR3aa: CASSQDKDRGGNTIYF
CDR3nt: TGTGCCAGCAGCCAAGATAAGGACAGGGGTGGAAACACCATATATTTT

j_gene: TRBJ2-1
d_gene: NA
v_gene: TRBV5-6
abundance: NA
CDR3aa: CASSLDPGAYNEQFF
CDR3nt: TGTGCCAGCAGCTTAGACCCTGGAGCCTACAATGAGCAGTTCTTC